The 9 T cell receptor beta chains given below trace back to one sample, sequenced in a study of vaccination and CD4 T cells after COVID-19. Which antigens these TCRs recognize remains unknown. The Oncomine TCR Beta short-read assay was what sequenced the DNA obtained from cultured CD4+ T cells. TCRdb itself ran the PCR reads through MiXCR, one entry per CDR3 protein. The sample lists around 19,000 distinct CDR3 sequences; approximately 50% were seen once. Described treatment: approximately 11-day PBMC culture with coronavirus spike peptide pools or control peptides (ViraFEST assay). Sequencing was done on a sample of CD4+ T cells from blood, cultured in vitro. All receptors derive from a human donor who had recovered from COVID-19.

CDR3 bases: TGTGCCAGCACCCCGGGGGCCACGAACACCGGGGAGCTGTTTTTT. It yields the protein CASTPGATNTGELFF. V and J are TRBV27 and TRBJ2-2; D tentatively fits TRBD1 or TRBD2 (6 bases each). The CDR3 sequence is 15 residues long. V gave up 7 bases and J gave up 0 bases, with 12 bases separating them. CDR1 MNHEY and CDR2 SMNVEV come from the germline V gene (reference sequence).

The chain joins TRBV6-5 to TRBJ2-7; no firm D call. Trimming cost V 3 bases and J 2 bases, with 17 bases left between them. CDR1 is MNHEY and CDR2 is SVGAGI in the germline V gene. CDR3 length: 16 residues. The DNA of the CDR3 is TGTGCCAGCAGTTATAGTAGTACGACTCCCACCTACGAGCAGTACTTC. It yields the protein CASSYSSTTPTYEQYF.

V usage is TRBV19 and J usage is TRBJ2-5; the D call may be TRBD1 or TRBD2 (5 bases each). V was pared by 1 base and J by 1 base, with 10 bases between. The CDR3 totals 15 residues. The germline V gene encodes CDR1 LNHDA and CDR2 SQIVND (reference sequence). In DNA, the CDR3 is TGTGCCAGTAGTATAGGCGCAGGGACCCAAGAGACCCAGTACTTC. This gives the protein CASSIGAGTQETQYF.

The gene calls are TRBV7-6 and TRBJ1-1; a weak D match, TRBD1 (6 bases). Germline V gene data show CDR1 as SGHVS and CDR2 as FNYEAQ. V lost 5 bases, J lost 0 bases, and 16 bases lay in between. CDR3 size: 16 residues. The CDR3 loop is CASSPHGGTMNTEAFF. The CDR3 DNA reads as TGTGCCAGCAGCCCTCACGGGGGCACGATGAACACTGAAGCTTTCTTT.

This chain links TRBV7-9 with TRBJ2-1; a weak D match, TRBD2 (5 bases). The CDR3 is made up of 15 amino acids. CDR1 is SEHNR and CDR2 is FQNEAQ in the germline V gene (reference sequence). Trimming took off 3 bases at V and 0 bases at J, with 9 bases between the two ends. CDR3 coding DNA: TGTGCCAGCAGCTTGGACTGGAGCTCCTACAATGAGCAGTTCTTC. Translating it yields CASSLDWSSYNEQFF.

This chain uses TRBV4-3 with TRBJ2-3; unclear D gene. The V end lost 1 base, the J end lost 6 bases, and 14 bases lay between the germline ends. The V gene's germline CDR1 is LGHNA and CDR2 YSLEER. CDR3 length: 15 residues. The CDR3 DNA is TGCGCCAGCAGCCAAGGAGCGCTTTCTTGGGATACGCAGTATTTT. Amino acids: CASSQGALSWDTQYF.

This chain links TRBV11-3 with TRBJ1-6; TRBD1 is a possible D gene (6 bases). CDR3 length: 15 amino acids. Looked up from germline, CDR1 is SGHNT and CDR2 is YENEEA. Trimming removed 5 bases from V and 14 bases from J, with 22 bases in between. CDR3 nucleotides: TGTGCCAGCAGCCAAGCCCCGAAAGGACAGAGTACCCTCCACTTT. It specifies CASSQAPKGQSTLHF.

V gene TRBV7-2 combines with J gene TRBJ2-7; tentative D call: TRBD2 (5 bases). V lost 0 bases, J lost 3 bases, and 12 bases lay in between. This CDR3 comprises 15 residues. The germline V gene has CDR1 SGHTA and CDR2 FQGNSA. This CDR3 reads CASSLAGGQFYEQYF. CDR3 DNA sequence: TGTGCCAGCAGCTTAGCGGGCGGGCAGTTCTACGAGCAGTACTTC.

This clonotype appeared a few times. The chain has TRBV7-2 and TRBJ1-5; unclear D gene. The CDR3 runs to 13 residues. Germline V gives CDR1 SGHTA, CDR2 FQGNSA. With 5 bases removed from V and 2 bases from J, the gap between germline ends came to 7 bases. The CDR3 protein is CASSPRGNQPQHF. The CDR3, as DNA: TGTGCCAGCAGCCCTCGAGGCAATCAGCCCCAGCATTTT.